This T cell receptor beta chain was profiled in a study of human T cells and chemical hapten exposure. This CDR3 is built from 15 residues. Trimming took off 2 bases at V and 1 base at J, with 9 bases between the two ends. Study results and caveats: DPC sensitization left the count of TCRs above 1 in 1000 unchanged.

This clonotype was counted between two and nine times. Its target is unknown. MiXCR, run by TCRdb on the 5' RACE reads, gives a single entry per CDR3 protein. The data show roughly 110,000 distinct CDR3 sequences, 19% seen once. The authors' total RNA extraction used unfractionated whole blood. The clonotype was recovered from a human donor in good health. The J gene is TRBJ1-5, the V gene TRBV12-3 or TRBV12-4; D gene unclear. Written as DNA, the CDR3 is TGTGCCAGCAGTTTATCCAGGAGCAGCAATCAGCCCCAGCATTTT. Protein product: CASSLSRSSNQPQHF.